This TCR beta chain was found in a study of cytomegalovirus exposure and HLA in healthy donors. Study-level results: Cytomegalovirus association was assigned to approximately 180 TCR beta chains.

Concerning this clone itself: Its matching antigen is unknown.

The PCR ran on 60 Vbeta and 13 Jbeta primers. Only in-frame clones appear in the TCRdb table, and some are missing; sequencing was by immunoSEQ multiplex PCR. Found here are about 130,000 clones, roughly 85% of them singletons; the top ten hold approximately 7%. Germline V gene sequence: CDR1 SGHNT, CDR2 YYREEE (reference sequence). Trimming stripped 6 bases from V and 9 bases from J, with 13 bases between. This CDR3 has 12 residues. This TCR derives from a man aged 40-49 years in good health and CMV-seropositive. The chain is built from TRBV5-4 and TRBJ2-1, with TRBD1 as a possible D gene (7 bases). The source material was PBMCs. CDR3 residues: CASKNRGGEQFF. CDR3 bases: TGTGCCAGCAAAAACAGGGGAGGTGAGCAGTTCTTC.